Below are 3 T cell receptor beta chains sequenced from a single sample in a study of blood T cells in healthy people across ages. Next came a second PCR, run for roughly 6 to 11 cycles, which used a sample-barcoded 5' primer along with a J-beta primer mix. TCRdb reanalysed the 5' RACE reads using MiXCR and keeps one entry per CDR3 protein. The data show roughly 930,000 distinct CDR3 sequences, 48% seen once. The specimen was blood. The receptor set was obtained from a man in his thirties or forties in good health.

The chain couples TRBV9 to TRBJ2-2; a weak D match, TRBD1 (5 bases). The CDR3 is 15 amino acids. The germline V gene has CDR1 SGDLS and CDR2 YYNGEE. V was trimmed by 0 bases and J by 4 bases, leaving 10 bases between them. The CDR3 protein is CASSVAADITGELFF. DNA of the CDR3: TGTGCCAGCAGCGTAGCTGCGGACATCACCGGGGAGCTGTTTTTT.

This clonotype was seen only a few times. V and J are TRBV6-1 and TRBJ2-7; 13 bases match TRBD2. Germline lookup yields CDR1 MNHNS and CDR2 SASEGT. The CDR3 sequence is 15 residues long. The V gene end was trimmed by 3 bases and the J gene end by 3 bases; junction bases not matched to a gene: 2. The CDR3 loop is CASSEGLAGNYEQYF. Written as DNA, the CDR3 is TGTGCCAGCAGTGAGGGACTAGCGGGGAACTACGAGCAGTACTTC.

V gene TRBV20-1 combines with J gene TRBJ2-1; 8 bases agree with TRBD2. Unmatched junction bases numbered 9, after V lost 2 bases and J lost 6 bases. CDR3 length: 15 amino acids. CDR1 DFQATT and CDR2 SNEGSKA come from the germline V gene (reference sequence). The CDR3 loop is CSARNTGTSRNEQFF. The CDR3 nucleotides are TGCAGTGCTAGAAACACCGGGACTAGTCGCAATGAGCAGTTCTTC.